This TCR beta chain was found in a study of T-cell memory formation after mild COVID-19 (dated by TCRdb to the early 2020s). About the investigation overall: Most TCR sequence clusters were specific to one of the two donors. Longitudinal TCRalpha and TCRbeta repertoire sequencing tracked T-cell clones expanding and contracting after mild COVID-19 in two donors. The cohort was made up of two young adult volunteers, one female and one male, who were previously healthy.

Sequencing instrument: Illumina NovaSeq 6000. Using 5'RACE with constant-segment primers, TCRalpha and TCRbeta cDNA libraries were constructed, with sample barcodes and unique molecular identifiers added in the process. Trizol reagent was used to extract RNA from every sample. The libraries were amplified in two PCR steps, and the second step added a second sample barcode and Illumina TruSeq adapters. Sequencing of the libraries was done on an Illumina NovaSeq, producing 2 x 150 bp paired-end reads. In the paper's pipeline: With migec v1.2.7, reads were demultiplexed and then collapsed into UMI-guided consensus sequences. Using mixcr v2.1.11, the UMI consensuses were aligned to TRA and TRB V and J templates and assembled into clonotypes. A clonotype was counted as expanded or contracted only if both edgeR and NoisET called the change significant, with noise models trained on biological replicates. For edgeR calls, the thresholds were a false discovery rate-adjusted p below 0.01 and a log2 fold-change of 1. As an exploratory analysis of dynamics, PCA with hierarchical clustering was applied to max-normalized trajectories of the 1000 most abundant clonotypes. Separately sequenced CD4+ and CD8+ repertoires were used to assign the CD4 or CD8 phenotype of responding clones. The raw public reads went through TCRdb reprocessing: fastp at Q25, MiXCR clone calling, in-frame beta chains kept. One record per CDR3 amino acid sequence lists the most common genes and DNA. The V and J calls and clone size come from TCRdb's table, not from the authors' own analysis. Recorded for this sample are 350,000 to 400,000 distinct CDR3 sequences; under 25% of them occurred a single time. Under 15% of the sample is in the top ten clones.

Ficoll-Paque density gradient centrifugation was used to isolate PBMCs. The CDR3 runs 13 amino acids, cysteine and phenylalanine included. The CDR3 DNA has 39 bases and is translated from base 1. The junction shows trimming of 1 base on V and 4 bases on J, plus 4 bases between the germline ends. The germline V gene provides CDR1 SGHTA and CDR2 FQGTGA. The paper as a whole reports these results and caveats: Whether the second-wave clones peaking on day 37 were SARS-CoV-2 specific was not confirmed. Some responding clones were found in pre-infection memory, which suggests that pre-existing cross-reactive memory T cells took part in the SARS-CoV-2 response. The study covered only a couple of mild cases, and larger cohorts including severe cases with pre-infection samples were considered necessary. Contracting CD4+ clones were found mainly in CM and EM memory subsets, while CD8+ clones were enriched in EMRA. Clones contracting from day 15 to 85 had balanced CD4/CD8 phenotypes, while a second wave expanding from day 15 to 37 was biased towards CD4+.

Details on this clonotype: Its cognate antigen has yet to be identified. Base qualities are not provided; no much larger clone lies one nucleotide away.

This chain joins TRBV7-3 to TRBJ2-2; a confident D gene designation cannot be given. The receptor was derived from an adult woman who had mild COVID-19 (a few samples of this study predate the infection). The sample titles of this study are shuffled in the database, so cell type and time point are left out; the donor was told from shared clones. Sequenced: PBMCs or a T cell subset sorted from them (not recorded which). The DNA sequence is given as TGTGCCAGCAGCTTAAACCCCACCGGGGAGCTGTTTTTT. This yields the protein CASSLNPTGELFF.